This TCR beta chain was recorded in a study of blood T cell repertoires in COVID-19. After removal of 7 bases from V and 0 bases from J, the junction contained 5 bases not matched to a gene. CDR3 length: 14 amino acids. Germline V CDR1 and CDR2: MNHEY, SVGAGI. In the authors' workflow: Counts of nucleated cells, estimated from reference gene primer amplification, were obtained. TCRdb keeps only in-frame clones here, not all; method: immunoSEQ multiplex PCR. V, J and clone size were drawn from that table, and D and trimming were deduced from the DNA. The data show about 120,000 clones, around four fifths seen once.

Sample: peripheral blood. The rearrangement uses TRBV6-5 and TRBJ1-1; TRBD1 matches 7 bases. The clonotype comes from a man aged 25-45 years with acute or convalescent COVID-19. CDR3 in amino acids: CASKGTELNTEAFF. The CDR3 region has the DNA TGTGCCAGCAAAGGGACAGAACTGAACACTGAAGCTTTCTTT.